The entry below gives a single TCR beta chain sequence along with its context. Its antigen is as yet unknown. As handled by the study authors: CDR3 differences across clinicopathological groups were used to build a distant-metastasis classifier for papillary thyroid cancer. TCRdb re-clonotyped the PCR reads through MiXCR. TCRdb's processing, not the authors' own work, is the source of the V and J calls. The sample records more than 20,000 clones, nearly 25% being singletons. Nobody among the patients had been given any treatment before thyroid surgery. This specimen belongs to a study of metastatic and nonmetastatic thyroid tumors. Study context: Both malignant and benign thyroid patients supplied peripheral blood and tumor or nodule tissue samples, across which the repertoires of these patients were then compared. General study points: It was reportedly found that TCR beta diversity was significantly higher in malignant thyroid tumors than in benign nodules, a difference seen in both blood and tumor samples.

The clonotype comes from a female donor with papillary thyroid cancer or a benign thyroid nodule (not recorded which). Some clones in this sample may be carry-over from other donors' samples. What was sequenced was tumor tissue.

The CDR3 DNA sequence: TGCGCCAGCAGCTTGAGTTCCTCTGGAAACACCATATATTTT. Translation: CASSLSSSGNTIYF. J is TRBJ1-3 and V is TRBV5-1; D unclear. The CDR3 contains 14 residues. V was clipped by 1 base and J by 0 bases, with 5 bases between them. The germline V gene encodes CDR1 SGHRS and CDR2 YFSETQ.